Presented here are 14 T cell receptor beta chains from one specimen sequenced in a study of CD8 T cells in ankylosing spondylitis. TCRdb processed the 5' RACE reads anew with MiXCR; each CDR3 protein has one entry. The sample has about 130,000 distinct CDR3 sequences, over 9.5% seen once. What was sequenced was blood, either unsorted or a sorted T cell fraction (not recorded which). All receptors derive from a female donor with ankylosing spondylitis or in good health (not recorded which).

This chain joins TRBV6-1 and TRBJ2-7, with TRBD1 identical over 8 bases. The CDR3 loop spans 14 amino acids. The J segment lost 3 bases and the V segment lost 8 bases, leaving 9 bases of the junction unmatched. CDR1 is MNHNS and CDR2 is SASEGT in the germline V gene. CDR3 residues: CASRTGQDHYEQYF. The CDR3 bases are TGTGCCAGCCGGACGGGACAGGACCACTACGAGCAGTACTTC.

This clonotype was detected a few times. The chain joins TRBV7-3 to TRBJ2-1; D perhaps matches TRBD1 (5 bases). Germline values: CDR1 SGHTA, CDR2 FQGTGA. This CDR3 contains 15 residues. V gave up 2 bases and J gave up 4 bases, with 12 bases separating them. CDR3 nucleotides: TGTGCCAGCAGCTTATCTAGGGGCCCTTACAATGAGCAGTTCTTC. This encodes CASSLSRGPYNEQFF.

This clonotype was detected many times. This chain links TRBV6-5 with TRBJ1-2; D might be TRBD1 (5 bases). This CDR3 comprises 16 residues. The V and J ends lost 0 bases and 2 bases respectively, with 13 bases between them. CDR1 is MNHEY, CDR2 SVGAGI, per germline. Here the CDR3 DNA reads TGTGCCAGCAGTTACTCGCGAGGGGTTCGAAACTATGGCTACACCTTC. Translating it yields CASSYSRGVRNYGYTF.

A few counts support this clonotype. This may be a read error, as it is one base from a much larger clone. This chain connects TRBV7-9 to TRBJ2-2, with TRBD2 identical over 8 bases. CDR3 length equals 16 residues. The germline V gene encodes CDR1 SEHNR and CDR2 FQNEAQ (reference sequence). The ends lost 6 bases at V and 4 bases at J; junction bases unmatched: 10. The CDR3 DNA follows: TGTGCCAGCAGTTGCCTTAGCGGGATACTCACCGGGGAGCTGTTTTTT. Protein: CASSCLSGILTGELFF.

This clonotype has just one count. The rearrangement joins TRBV7-3 to TRBJ1-2, with a possible D match to TRBD1 (6 bases). The V end was cut by 3 bases, the J end by 4 bases, with 18 bases between. CDR3 size: 16 residues. Germline V lookup: CDR1 SGHTA, CDR2 FQGTGA. The CDR3 is CASSFRDRTRIYGYTF. As DNA, the CDR3 is TGTGCCAGCAGCTTCAGAGACAGGACGCGGATCTATGGCTACACCTTC.

Ten or more counts support this clonotype. The chain links TRBV7-7 to TRBJ2-1; D is perhaps TRBD1 or TRBD2 (5 bases each). Germline assignment: CDR1 SSHAT and CDR2 FNYEAQ (reference sequence). V was shortened by 2 bases and J by 8 bases, with 10 bases between the two germline ends. The CDR3 extends over 13 amino acids. The CDR3 sequence is CASSLQGEYEQFF. In DNA form, the CDR3 reads TGTGCCAGCAGCTTACAGGGAGAGTATGAGCAGTTCTTC. Supplemented by reference TRBV7-7 and TRBJ2-1, the full variable domain reads GAGVSQSPRYKVTKRGQDVTLRCDPISSHATLYWYQQALGQGPEFLTYFNYEAQPDKSGLPSDRFSAERPEGSISTLTIQRTEQRDSAMYRCASSLQGEYEQFFGPGTRLTVL.

The gene calls are TRBV20-1 and TRBJ2-3; a possible D gene is TRBD1 (5 bases). Trimming removed 8 bases at V and 4 bases at J, with 16 bases between. The CDR3 loop spans 13 amino acids. From germline, CDR1 is DFQATT and CDR2 SNEGSKA (reference sequence). The CDR3 nucleotides are TGCAGTTCTGAAACTGGGGCCCCAGATACGCAGTATTTT. Translation: CSSETGAPDTQYF.

A few counts support this clonotype. The chain has TRBV6-1 and TRBJ2-3; no clear D. Germline CDR1 MNHNS, CDR2 SASEGT. The CDR3 runs to 13 residues. Trimming shortened V by 4 bases and J by 2 bases, and 7 bases separated the two germline ends. Written as DNA, the CDR3 is TGTGCCAGCAGTGCTCAGTACACAGATACGCAGTATTTT. This codes for CASSAQYTDTQYF.

This clonotype was seen at least ten times. V gene TRBV24-1 combines with J gene TRBJ2-7; D may be TRBD2 (7 bases). The CDR3 totals 13 residues. Germline V gene lookup returns CDR1 KGHDR and CDR2 SFDVKD. Trimming took 4 bases from V and 6 from J, leaving 12 bases between them. Here the CDR3 reads CATSEGGGIEQYF. CDR3 DNA sequence: TGTGCCACCAGTGAAGGGGGGGGAATCGAGCAGTACTTC.

This clonotype was observed many times. This rearrangement joins TRBV4-2 to TRBJ2-1, with 9 bases matching TRBD1. The ends lost 3 bases at V and 15 bases at J; junction bases unmatched: 21. This CDR3 is 17 amino acids long. The germline gives CDR1 LGHNA, CDR2 YNFKEQ. The CDR3 bases are TGTGCCAGCAGCCAGAGGGGGACCGGGACAGGGACGAGTTCCCCGTTCTTC. Translation gives CASSQRGTGTGTSSPFF.

This clonotype was recorded a few times. In DNA form, the CDR3 reads TGTGCCAGCAGTTACTCCTGGCCAGGGATCAATGAGCAGTTCTTC. Residues: CASSYSWPGINEQFF. This chain uses TRBV6-5 with TRBJ2-1; tentatively, D is TRBD1 (5 bases). Germline-derived CDR1 and CDR2 are MNHEY and SVGAGI. V was clipped by 0 bases and J by 6 bases, with 12 bases between them. The CDR3 covers 15 residues.

V gene TRBV7-2 combines with J gene TRBJ2-2, with D unresolved. The V end was cut by 1 base, the J end by 6 bases, with 12 bases between. Germline V CDR1 and CDR2: SGHTA, FQGNSA. The CDR3 contains 15 residues. The chain's CDR3 is CASSLVSLIPGELFF. The CDR3 bases are TGTGCCAGCAGCTTAGTTAGTCTGATCCCCGGGGAGCTGTTTTTT.

There are many counts of this clonotype. This chain links TRBV5-1 with TRBJ2-1, with D tentatively TRBD2 (5 bases). The CDR3 covers 12 residues. Germline CDR1 SGHRS, CDR2 YFSETQ. V dropped 7 bases and J dropped 4 bases, with 9 bases sitting between them. CDR3 loop: CASGESYNEQFF. For the CDR3, the DNA is TGCGCCAGCGGGGAGTCATACAATGAGCAGTTCTTC.

Many counts were recorded for this clonotype. The J gene is TRBJ1-2, the V gene TRBV3-1; maybe TRBD1 (6 bases). From germline, CDR1 is LGHDT and CDR2 YNNKEL (reference sequence). Trimming removed 1 base at V and 8 bases at J, with 14 bases between. This CDR3 has 14 residues. This chain's CDR3 is CASSQGAGAGGYTF. DNA for the CDR3: TGTGCCAGCAGCCAAGGGGCAGGGGCTGGAGGCTACACCTTC.